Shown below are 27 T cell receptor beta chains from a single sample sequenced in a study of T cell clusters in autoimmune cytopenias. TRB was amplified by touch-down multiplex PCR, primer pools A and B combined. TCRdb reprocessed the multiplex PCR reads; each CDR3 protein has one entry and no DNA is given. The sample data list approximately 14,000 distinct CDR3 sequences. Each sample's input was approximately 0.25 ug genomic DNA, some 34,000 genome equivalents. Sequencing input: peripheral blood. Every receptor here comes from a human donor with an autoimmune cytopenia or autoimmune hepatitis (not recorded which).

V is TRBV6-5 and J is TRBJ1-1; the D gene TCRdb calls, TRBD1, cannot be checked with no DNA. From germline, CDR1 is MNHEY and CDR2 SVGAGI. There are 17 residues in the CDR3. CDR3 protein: CASSYSGQGSVRAEAFF.

The CDR3 is CGCSEGGRTDTQYF. V is TRBV6-5 and J is TRBJ2-3; lacking DNA, the TRBD1 call made by TCRdb goes unchecked. CDR3 length equals 14 residues. Germline loops: CDR1 MNHEY, CDR2 SVGAGI.

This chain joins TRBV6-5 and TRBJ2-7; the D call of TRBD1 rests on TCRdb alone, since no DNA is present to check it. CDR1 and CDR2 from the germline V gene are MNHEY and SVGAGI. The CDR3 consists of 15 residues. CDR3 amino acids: CASSYGTGGSYEQYF.

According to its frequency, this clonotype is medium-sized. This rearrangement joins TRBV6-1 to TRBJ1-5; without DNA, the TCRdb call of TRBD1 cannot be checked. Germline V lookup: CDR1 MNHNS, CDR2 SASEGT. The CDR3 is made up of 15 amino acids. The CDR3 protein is CASSVQGNSNQPQHF.

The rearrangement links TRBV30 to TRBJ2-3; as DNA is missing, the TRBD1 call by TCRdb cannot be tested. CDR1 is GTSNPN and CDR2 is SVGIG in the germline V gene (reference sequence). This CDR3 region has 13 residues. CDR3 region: CAWSGGGTDTQYF.

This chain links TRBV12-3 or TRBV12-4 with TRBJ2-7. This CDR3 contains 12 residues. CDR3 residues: CASSLSPYEQYF.

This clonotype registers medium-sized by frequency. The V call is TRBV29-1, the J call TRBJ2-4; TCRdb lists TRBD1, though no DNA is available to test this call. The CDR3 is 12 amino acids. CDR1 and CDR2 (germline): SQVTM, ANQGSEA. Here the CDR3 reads CSVVQGINIQYF.

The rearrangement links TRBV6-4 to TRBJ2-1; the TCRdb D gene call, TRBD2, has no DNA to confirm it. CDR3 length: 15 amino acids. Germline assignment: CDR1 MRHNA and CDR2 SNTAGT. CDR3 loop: CASSYSAGLYNEQFF.

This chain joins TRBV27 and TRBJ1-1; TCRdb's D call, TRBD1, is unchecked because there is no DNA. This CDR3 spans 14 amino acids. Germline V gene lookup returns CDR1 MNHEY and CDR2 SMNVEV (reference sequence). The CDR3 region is CASSFGGTNTEAFF.

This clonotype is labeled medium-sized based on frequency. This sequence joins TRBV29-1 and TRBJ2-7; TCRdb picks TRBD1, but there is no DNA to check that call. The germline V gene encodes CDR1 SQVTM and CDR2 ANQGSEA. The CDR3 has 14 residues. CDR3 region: CSVLGPWGTYEQYF.

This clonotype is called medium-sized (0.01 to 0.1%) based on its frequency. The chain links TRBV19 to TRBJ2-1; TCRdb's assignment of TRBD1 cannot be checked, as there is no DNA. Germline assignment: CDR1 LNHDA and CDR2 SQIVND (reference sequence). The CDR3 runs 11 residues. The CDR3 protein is CASKTRGEQFF. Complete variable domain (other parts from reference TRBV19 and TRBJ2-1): DGGITQSPKYLFRKEGQNVTLSCEQNLNHDAMYWYRQDPGQGLRLIYYSQIVNDFQKGDIAEGYSVSREKKESFPLTVTSAQKNPTAFYLCASKTRGEQFFGPGTRLTVL.

This CDR3 reads CAIGRAFNEQFF. The rearrangement links TRBV27 to TRBJ2-1. The CDR3 has 12 amino acids. Germline V lookup: CDR1 MNHEY, CDR2 SMNVEV (reference sequence).

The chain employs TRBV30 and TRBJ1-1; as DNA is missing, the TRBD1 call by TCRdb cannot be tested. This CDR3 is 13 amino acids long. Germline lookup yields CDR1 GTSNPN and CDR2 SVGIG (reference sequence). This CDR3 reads CAWSVWGEREAFF.

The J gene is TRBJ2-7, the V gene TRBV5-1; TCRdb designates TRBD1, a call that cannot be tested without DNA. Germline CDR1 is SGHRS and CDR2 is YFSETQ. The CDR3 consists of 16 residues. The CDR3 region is CASKPRVAGKGDEQYF.

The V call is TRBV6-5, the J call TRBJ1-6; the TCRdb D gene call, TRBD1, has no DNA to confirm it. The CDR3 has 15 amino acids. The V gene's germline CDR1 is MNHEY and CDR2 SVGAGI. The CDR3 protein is CASSRRTGGFSPLHF.

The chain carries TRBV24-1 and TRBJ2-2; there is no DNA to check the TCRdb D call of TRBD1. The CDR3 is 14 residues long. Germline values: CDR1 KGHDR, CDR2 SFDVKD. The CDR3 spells CATSAPGPTGELFF.

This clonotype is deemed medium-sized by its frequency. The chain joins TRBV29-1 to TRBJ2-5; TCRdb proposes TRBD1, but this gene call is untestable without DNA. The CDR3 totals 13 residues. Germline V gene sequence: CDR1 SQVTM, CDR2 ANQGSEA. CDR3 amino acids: CSVVRARAETQYF.

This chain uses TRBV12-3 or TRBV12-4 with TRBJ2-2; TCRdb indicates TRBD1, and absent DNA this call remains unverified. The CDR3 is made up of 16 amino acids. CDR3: CASSLGGAMDTGELFF.

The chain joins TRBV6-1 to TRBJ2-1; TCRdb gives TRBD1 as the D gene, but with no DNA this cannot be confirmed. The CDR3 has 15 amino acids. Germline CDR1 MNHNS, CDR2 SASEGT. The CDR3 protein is CASSILSGVVNEQFF.

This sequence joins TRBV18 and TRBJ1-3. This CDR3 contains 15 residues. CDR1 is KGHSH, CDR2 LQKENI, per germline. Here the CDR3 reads CASSPGGTTGNTIYF.

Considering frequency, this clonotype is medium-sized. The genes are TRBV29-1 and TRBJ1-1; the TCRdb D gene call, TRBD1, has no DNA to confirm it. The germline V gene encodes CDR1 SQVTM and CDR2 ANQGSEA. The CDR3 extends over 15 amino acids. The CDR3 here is CSVEDGRGADTEAFF. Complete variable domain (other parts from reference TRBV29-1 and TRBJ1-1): SAVISQKPSRDICQRGTSLTIQCQVDSQVTMMFWYRQQPGQSLTLIATANQGSEATYESGFVIDKFPISRPNLTFSTLTVSNMSPEDSSIYLCSVEDGRGADTEAFFGQGTRLTVV.

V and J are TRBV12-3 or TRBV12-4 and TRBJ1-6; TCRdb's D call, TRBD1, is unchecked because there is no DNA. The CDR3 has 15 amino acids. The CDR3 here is CASTSDRVYNSPLHF.

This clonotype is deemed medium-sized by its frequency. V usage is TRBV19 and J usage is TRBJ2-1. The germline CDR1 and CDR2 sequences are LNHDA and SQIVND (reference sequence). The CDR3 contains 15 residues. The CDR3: CASRPTRGSYNEQFF.

CDR3 sequence: CSARGGGGGNSPLHF. V usage is TRBV20-1 and J usage is TRBJ1-6; TCRdb designates TRBD1, a call that cannot be tested without DNA. Germline values: CDR1 DFQATT, CDR2 SNEGSKA (reference sequence). The CDR3 contains 15 residues.

CDR3: CASSPALQGKAYNEQFF. The chain links TRBV5-4 to TRBJ2-1; TCRdb indicates TRBD1, and absent DNA this call remains unverified. The germline V gene has CDR1 SGHNT and CDR2 YYREEE (reference sequence). The CDR3 runs to 17 residues.

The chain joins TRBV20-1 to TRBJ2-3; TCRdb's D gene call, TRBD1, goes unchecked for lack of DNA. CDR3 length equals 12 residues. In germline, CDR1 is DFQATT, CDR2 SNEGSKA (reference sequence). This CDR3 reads CSARQGTDTQYF.

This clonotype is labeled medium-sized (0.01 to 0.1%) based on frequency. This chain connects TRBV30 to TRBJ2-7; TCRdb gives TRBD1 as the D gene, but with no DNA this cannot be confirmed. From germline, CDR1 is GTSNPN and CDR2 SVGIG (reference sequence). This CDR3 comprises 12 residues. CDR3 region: CAWRTGNYEQYF.